This T cell receptor beta chain derives from a study of beta chain features in type 1 diabetes. To note about this clone: As yet, its antigen is unknown.

CDR3 size: 14 residues. Germline CDR1 and CDR2: SQVTM and ANQGSEA. V lost 5 bases and J 7 bases, leaving 15 bases between the germline ends. What was sequenced were expressed TCRB transcripts, since all of the isolated RNA had been reverse transcribed. TCRdb's copy holds only in-frame clones and misses some; the assay was immunoSEQ multiplex PCR. The table lists 640,000 or so clones, over 10% of them singletons. The study's findings and limits: Moderate yet significant TCRB CDR3 shortening was seen in Type 1 diabetes patients in all four CD4+ subsets.

The sequence was collected from a man aged 18 to 30 with type 1 diabetes. The gene calls are TRBV29-1 and TRBJ1-6; tentative D call: TRBD1 (5 bases). Sequencing used naive CD4+ T cells from blood. CDR3 protein: CSVTQGFGNSPLHF. In DNA, the CDR3 is TGCAGCGTTACGCAGGGATTCGGCAATTCACCCCTCCACTTT.